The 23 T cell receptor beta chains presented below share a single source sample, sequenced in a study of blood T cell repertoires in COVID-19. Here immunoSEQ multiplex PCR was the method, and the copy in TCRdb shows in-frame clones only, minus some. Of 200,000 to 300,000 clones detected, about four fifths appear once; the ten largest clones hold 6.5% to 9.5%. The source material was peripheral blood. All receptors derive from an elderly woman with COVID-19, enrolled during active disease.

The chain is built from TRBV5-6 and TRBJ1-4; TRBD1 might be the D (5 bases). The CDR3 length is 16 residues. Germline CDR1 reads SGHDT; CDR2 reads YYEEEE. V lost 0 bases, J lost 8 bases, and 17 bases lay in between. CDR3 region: CASSLAPNSGKEKLFF. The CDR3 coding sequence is TGTGCCAGCAGCTTGGCGCCCAATTCAGGGAAGGAAAAACTGTTTTTT.

The CDR3 sequence is CASSLGSGLTYGYTF. The CDR3 nucleotides read TGCGCCAGCAGCTTGGGGTCAGGGCTTACTTATGGCTACACCTTC. The rearrangement links TRBV5-1 to TRBJ1-2; perhaps TRBD1 as D (5 bases). V lost 0 bases and J 5 bases, leaving 14 bases between the germline ends. The CDR3 sequence is 15 residues long. Germline V gene lookup returns CDR1 SGHRS and CDR2 YFSETQ.

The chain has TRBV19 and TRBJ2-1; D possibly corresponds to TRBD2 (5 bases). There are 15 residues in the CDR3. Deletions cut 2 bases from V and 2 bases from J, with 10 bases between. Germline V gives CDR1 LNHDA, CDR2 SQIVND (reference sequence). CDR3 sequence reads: CASSILGGPYNEQFF. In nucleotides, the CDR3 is TGTGCCAGTAGTATACTTGGCGGGCCCTACAATGAGCAGTTCTTC. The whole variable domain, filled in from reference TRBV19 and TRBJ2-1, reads DGGITQSPKYLFRKEGQNVTLSCEQNLNHDAMYWYRQDPGQGLRLIYYSQIVNDFQKGDIAEGYSVSREKKESFPLTVTSAQKNPTAFYLCASSILGGPYNEQFFGPGTRLTVL.

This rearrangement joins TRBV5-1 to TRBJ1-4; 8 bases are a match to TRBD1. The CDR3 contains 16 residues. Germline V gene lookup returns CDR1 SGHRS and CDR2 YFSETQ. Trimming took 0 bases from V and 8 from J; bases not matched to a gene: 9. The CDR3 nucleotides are TGCGCCAGCAGCTTGGGTAGGACAGGGCTGACCGAAAAACTGTTTTTT. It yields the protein CASSLGRTGLTEKLFF.

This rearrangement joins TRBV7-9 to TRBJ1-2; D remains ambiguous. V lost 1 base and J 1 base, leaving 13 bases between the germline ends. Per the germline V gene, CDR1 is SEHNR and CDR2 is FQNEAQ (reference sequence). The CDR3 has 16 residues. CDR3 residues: CASSLELARLNYGYTF. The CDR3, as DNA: TGTGCCAGCAGCTTAGAATTGGCCAGGCTTAACTATGGCTACACCTTC.

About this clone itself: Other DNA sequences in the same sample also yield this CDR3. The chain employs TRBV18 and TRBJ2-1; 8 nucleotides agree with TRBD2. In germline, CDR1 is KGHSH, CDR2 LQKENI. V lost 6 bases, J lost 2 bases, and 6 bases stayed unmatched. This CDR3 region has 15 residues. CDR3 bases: TGTGCCAGCTCTCCTCTACTAGCGGCCTACAATGAGCAGTTCTTC. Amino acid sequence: CASSPLLAAYNEQFF.

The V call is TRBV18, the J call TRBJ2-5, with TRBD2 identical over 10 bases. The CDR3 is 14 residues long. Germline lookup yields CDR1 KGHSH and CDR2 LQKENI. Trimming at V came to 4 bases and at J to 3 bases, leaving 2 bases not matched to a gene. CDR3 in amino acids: CASSLGLAEETQYF. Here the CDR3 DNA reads TGTGCCAGCTCACTCGGACTAGCGGAAGAGACCCAGTACTTC.

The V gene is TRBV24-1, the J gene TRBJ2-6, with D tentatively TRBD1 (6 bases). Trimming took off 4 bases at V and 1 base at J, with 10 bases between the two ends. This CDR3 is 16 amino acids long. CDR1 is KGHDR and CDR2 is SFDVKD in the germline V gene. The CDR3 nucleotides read TGTGCCACCAGTGAACGCAGGGGATCTGGGGCCAACGTCCTGACTTTC. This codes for CATSERRGSGANVLTF.

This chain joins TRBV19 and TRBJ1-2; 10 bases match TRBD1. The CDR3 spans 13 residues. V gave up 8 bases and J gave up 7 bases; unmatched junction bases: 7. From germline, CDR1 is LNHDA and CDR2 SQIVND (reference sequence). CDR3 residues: CASGDRGLFGYTF. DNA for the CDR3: TGTGCCAGTGGCGACAGGGGGCTCTTTGGCTACACCTTC. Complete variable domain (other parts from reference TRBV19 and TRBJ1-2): DGGITQSPKYLFRKEGQNVTLSCEQNLNHDAMYWYRQDPGQGLRLIYYSQIVNDFQKGDIAEGYSVSREKKESFPLTVTSAQKNPTAFYLCASGDRGLFGYTFGSGTRLTVV.

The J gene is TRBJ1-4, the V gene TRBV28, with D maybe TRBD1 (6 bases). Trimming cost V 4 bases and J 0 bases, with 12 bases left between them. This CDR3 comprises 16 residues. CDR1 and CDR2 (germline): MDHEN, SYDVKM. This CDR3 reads CASSSRGGATNEKLFF. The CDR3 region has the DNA TGTGCCAGCAGTTCCCGAGGGGGTGCAACTAATGAAAAACTGTTTTTT.

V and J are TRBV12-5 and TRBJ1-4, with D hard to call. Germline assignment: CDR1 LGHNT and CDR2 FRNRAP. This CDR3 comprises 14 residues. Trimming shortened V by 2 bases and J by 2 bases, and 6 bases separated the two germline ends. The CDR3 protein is CASGLFHTNEKLFF. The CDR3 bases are TGTGCTAGTGGTTTGTTCCATACTAATGAAAAACTGTTTTTT.

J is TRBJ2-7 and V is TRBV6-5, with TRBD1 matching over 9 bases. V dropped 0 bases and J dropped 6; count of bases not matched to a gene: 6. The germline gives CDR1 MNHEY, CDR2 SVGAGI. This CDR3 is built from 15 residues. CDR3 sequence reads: CASSYSRDRVSEQYF. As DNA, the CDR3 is TGTGCCAGCAGTTACTCCCGGGACAGGGTCTCCGAGCAGTACTTC.

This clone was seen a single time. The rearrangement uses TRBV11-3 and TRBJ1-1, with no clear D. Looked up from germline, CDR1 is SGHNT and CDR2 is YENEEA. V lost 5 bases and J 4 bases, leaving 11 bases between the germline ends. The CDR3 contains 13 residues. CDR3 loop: CASSRGISTEAFF. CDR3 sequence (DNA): TGTGCCAGCAGCCGAGGGATTTCCACTGAAGCTTTCTTT.

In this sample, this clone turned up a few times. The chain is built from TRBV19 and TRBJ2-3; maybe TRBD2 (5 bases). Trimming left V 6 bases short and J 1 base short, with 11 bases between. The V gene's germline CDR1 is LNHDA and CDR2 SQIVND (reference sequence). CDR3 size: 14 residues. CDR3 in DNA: TGTGCCAGTAGACATATTAGCGGCACAGATACGCAGTATTTT. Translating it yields CASRHISGTDTQYF. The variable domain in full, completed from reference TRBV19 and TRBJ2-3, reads DGGITQSPKYLFRKEGQNVTLSCEQNLNHDAMYWYRQDPGQGLRLIYYSQIVNDFQKGDIAEGYSVSREKKESFPLTVTSAQKNPTAFYLCASRHISGTDTQYFGPGTRLTVL.

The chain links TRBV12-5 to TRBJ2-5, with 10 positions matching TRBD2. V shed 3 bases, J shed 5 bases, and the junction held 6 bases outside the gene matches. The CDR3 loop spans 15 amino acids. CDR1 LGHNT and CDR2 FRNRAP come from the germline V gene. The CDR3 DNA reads TGTGCTAGTGGTTTAAGCGGGAGGGCCGGGGAGACCCAGTACTTC. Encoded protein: CASGLSGRAGETQYF.

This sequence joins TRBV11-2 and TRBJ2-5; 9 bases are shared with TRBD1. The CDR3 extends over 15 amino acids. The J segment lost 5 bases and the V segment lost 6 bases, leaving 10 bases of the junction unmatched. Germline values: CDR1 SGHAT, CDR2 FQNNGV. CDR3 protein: CASRIPGQGLETQYF. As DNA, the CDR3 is TGTGCCAGCAGGATTCCGGGACAGGGTCTGGAGACCCAGTACTTC.

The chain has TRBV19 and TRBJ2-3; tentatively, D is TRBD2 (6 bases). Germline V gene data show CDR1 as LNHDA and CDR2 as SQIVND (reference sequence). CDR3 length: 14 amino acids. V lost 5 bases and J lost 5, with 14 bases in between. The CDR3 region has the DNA TGTGCCAGTAGTCCGTCCCCAGCGGGAGATACGCAGTATTTT. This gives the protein CASSPSPAGDTQYF.

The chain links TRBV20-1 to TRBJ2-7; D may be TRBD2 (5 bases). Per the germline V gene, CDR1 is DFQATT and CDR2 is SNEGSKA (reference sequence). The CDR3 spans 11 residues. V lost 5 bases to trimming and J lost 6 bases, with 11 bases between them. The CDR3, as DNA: TGCAGTGCTCCCGGACTTACCGAGCAGTACTTC. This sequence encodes CSAPGLTEQYF.

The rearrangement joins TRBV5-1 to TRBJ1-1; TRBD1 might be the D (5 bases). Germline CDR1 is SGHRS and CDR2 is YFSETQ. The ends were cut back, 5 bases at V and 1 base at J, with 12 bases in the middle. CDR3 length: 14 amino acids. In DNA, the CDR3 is TGCGCCAGCAGTTTTACTGGACAGAACACTGAAGCTTTCTTT. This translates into CASSFTGQNTEAFF. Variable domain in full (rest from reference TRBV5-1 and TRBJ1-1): KAGVTQTPRYLIKTRGQQVTLSCSPISGHRSVSWYQQTPGQGLQFLFEYFSETQRNKGNFPGRFSGRQFSNSRSEMNVSTLELGDSALYLCASSFTGQNTEAFFGQGTRLTVV.

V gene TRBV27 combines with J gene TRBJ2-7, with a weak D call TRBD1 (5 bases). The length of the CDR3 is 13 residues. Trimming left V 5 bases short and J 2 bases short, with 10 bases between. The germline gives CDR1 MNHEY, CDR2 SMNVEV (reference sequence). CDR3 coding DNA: TGTGCCAGCAGTCCACGACAGACCTACGAGCAGTACTTC. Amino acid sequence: CASSPRQTYEQYF.

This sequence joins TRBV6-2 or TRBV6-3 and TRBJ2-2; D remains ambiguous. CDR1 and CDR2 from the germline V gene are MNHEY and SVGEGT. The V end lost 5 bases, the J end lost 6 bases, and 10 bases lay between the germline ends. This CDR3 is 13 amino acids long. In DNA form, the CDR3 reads TGTGCCAGCAGTAGAATAGAGGCCGGGGAGCTGTTTTTT. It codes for CASSRIEAGELFF.

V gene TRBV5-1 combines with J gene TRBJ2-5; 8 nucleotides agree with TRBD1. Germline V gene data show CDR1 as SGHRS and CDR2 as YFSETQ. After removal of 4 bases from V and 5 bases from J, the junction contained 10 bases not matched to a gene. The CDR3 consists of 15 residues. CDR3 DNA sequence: TGCGCCAGCAGCGTGACCGCGACAGGGGAGGAGACCCAGTACTTC. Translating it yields CASSVTATGEETQYF.

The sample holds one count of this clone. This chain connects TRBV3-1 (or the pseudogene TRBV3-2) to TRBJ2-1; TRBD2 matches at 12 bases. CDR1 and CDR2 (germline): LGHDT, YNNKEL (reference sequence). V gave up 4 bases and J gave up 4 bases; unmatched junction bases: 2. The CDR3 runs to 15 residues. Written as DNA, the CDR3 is TGTGCCAGCAGCCGAGGACTAGCGGGGTACAATGAGCAGTTCTTC. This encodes CASSRGLAGYNEQFF.